This T cell receptor (beta chain) stems from a study of breast tumors, draining lymph nodes, adjacent tissues. The study, taken as a whole, reports: Tumor TCR diversity was below lymph nodes but above nontumor tissue. The lymph node origin of tumor T cells was framed as consistent with a hypothesis, not demonstrated. Tumor and nontumor repertoires were significantly more similar in luminal-like than in basal-like breast cancer.

About this clonotype: What it binds is not known.

The lymph nodes were axillary draining lymph nodes from breast cancer patients. Using its own MiXCR run on the multiplex PCR reads, TCRdb lists one record per CDR3 protein. Altogether under 110,000 distinct CDR3 sequences are present, about 30% being singletons, with the ten largest covering 5.5% to 7%. The germline V gene encodes CDR1 KGHDR and CDR2 SFDVKD. V lost 3 bases and J lost 2; bases outside the gene matches: 15. This CDR3 contains 18 residues. The receptor was derived from a female donor with breast cancer. Some clones in this sample may be carry-over from other donors' samples. The V and J genes are TRBV24-1 and TRBJ2-7, with 7 bases fitting TRBD1. The sample consisted of axillary lymph node tissue. The CDR3 region has the DNA TGTGCCACCAGTGATGCCGGACAGGTCCTCCGACAAACCTACGAGCAGTACTTC. It yields the protein CATSDAGQVLRQTYEQYF.